This passage covers 25 T cell receptor beta chains from one sample sequenced in a study of tumor-infiltrating lymphocytes in primary liver carcinoma. The authors made TCR beta cDNA from around 500 ng total RNA with a constant-region primer. Library construction for TCR beta comprised three nested multiplex PCR rounds performed with slightly modified ARM-PCR. Use of TRBV1-TRBV30 forward primers with a C-beta reverse primer characterized the first two PCR rounds, which lasted around 10 cycles each. TCRdb ran MiXCR on the multiplex PCR reads and lists one entry per CDR3 protein. The sample yields approximately 300,000 distinct CDR3 sequences, roughly 60% seen once. Unsorted whole blood supplied the blood RNA, and germline DNA was isolated too. The sample consisted of peripheral blood. All receptors derive from a middle-aged man with primary liver carcinoma and hepatitis B virus infection.

Ten or more counts support this clonotype. The chain combines TRBV11-3 with TRBJ2-2; the D is unclear. Germline CDR1 SGHNT, CDR2 YENEEA. V was shortened by 4 bases and J by 2 bases, with 14 bases between the two germline ends. This CDR3 contains 16 residues. CDR3 region: CASSSIPGLNTGELFF. CDR3 nucleotides: TGTGCCAGCAGCTCGATACCTGGGCTTAACACCGGGGAGCTGTTTTTT.

Regarding this clonotype: A much larger clone is a single base away; this may be a read error. The chain couples TRBV29-1 to TRBJ1-2; D is unresolved. The CDR3 runs to 15 residues. Germline assignment: CDR1 SQVTM and CDR2 ANQGSEA. CDR3 nucleotide sequence: TGCAGCGTTAAAGATCCTGACAAGGCGGGCTATGGCTACACCTTC. Its translation is CSVKDPDKAGYGYTF.

With regard to this clonotype: A read error is possible here, since a much larger clone lies one base away. The rearrangement uses TRBV10-3 and TRBJ1-1; a weak D match, TRBD1 (6 bases). The CDR3 runs 13 residues. Germline CDR1 and CDR2: ENHRY and SYGVKD. V was shortened by 8 bases and J by 2 bases, with 12 bases between the two germline ends. The CDR3 region is CAIVYRENTEAFF. The CDR3 DNA follows: TGTGCCATCGTGTACAGGGAAAACACTGAAGCTTTCTTT.

This clonotype has a handful of counts. This rearrangement joins TRBV10-3 to TRBJ2-6, with D perhaps TRBD1 (7 bases). The V and J ends lost 7 bases and 4 bases respectively, with 11 bases between them. The CDR3 sequence is 14 residues long. From germline, CDR1 is ENHRY and CDR2 SYGVKD. The CDR3 region has the DNA TGTGCCATCAAACAGGGGAGGGGGGCCAACGTCCTGACTTTC. Translation: CAIKQGRGANVLTF.

A remark on this clonotype: Just one base apart from a much larger clone, this may be a read error. The rearrangement joins TRBV25-1 to TRBJ2-5, with unresolved D. The CDR3 runs 13 residues. The germline V and J ends were trimmed by 5 bases and 5 bases, with 12 bases remaining between them. Germline V gene data show CDR1 as MGHDK and CDR2 as SYGVNS. Here the CDR3 reads CASSWTPMETQYF. CDR3 nucleotides: TGTGCCAGCAGTTGGACGCCTATGGAGACCCAGTACTTC.

To note about this clonotype: The junction does not match germline at one end; this may be a read error. This chain joins TRBV7-8 and TRBJ2-2; a weak D match, TRBD1 (6 bases). Per the germline V gene, CDR1 is SGHVS and CDR2 is FQNEAQ. CDR3 length equals 17 residues. CDR3 nucleotide sequence: TGTGCCAGCAGCTCCCTCACAGGGTCCCGGACGGTCGGGGAGCCGTTTTTT. Its protein is CASSSLTGSRTVGEPFF.

In DNA, the CDR3 is TGTGCCTGGAATGTAGGGAGGAGCTATGGCTACACCTTC. It specifies CAWNVGRSYGYTF. The rearrangement links TRBV30 to TRBJ1-2, with D uncertain. Germline V gene data show CDR1 as GTSNPN and CDR2 as SVGIG (reference sequence). Trimming removed 4 bases at V and 4 bases at J, with 13 bases between. The CDR3 totals 13 residues.

Details on this clonotype: No conserved phenylalanine or tryptophan ends this CDR3, so it is likely a read error. The rearrangement links TRBV4-1 to TRBJ2-1; D might be TRBD2 (5 bases). CDR3 length: 16 residues. CDR1 MGHRA and CDR2 YSYEKL come from the germline V gene. This CDR3 reads CASSQVDLITYNEQFS. DNA for the CDR3: TGCGCTAGCAGCCAGGTGGACTTGATAACCTACAATGAGCAGTTCTCC.

This clonotype was found a few times. The rearrangement joins TRBV6-1 to TRBJ2-1; D gene uncertain. The CDR3 contains 14 residues. Trimming stripped 2 bases from V and 4 bases from J, with 9 bases between. Germline V lookup: CDR1 MNHNS, CDR2 SASEGT. The CDR3 coding sequence is TGTGCCAGCAGTGAACAGGCAGCTTACAATGAGCAGTTCTTC. This gives the protein CASSEQAAYNEQFF.

The chain is built from TRBV11-1 and TRBJ2-7; D gene uncertain. The CDR3 runs to 14 residues. The V end was cut by 5 bases, the J end by 12 bases, with 23 bases between. Germline V gene sequence: CDR1 SGHAT, CDR2 FQDESV (reference sequence). This chain's CDR3 is CASSQEWLTYERYF. Here the CDR3 DNA reads TGTGCCAGCAGCCAGGAGTGGCTCACCTACGAGAGGTACTTC.

This sequence joins TRBV5-1 and TRBJ1-4; D is possibly TRBD1 (6 bases). The V and J ends lost 4 bases and 8 bases respectively, with 15 bases between them. The CDR3 loop spans 14 amino acids. Germline CDR1 reads SGHRS; CDR2 reads YFSETQ. The chain's CDR3 is CASSQDRREEKLFF. In DNA form, the CDR3 reads TGCGCCAGCAGCCAAGACAGGAGGGAGGAAAAACTGTTTTTT.

This clonotype has at least ten counts. The chain recombines TRBV12-3 or TRBV12-4 with TRBJ1-5; possible D gene TRBD1, 6 bases. V was clipped by 7 bases and J by 7 bases, with 20 bases between them. The length of the CDR3 is 15 residues. CDR3 region: CASTLGGASKQPQHF. For the CDR3, the DNA is TGTGCCAGCACCTTGGGGGGGGCGTCTAAGCAGCCCCAGCATTTT.

The sample holds one count of this clonotype. This is likely a read error, given that the CDR3 carries no conserved phenylalanine or tryptophan at its end. The chain joins TRBV11-2 to TRBJ2-1; 11 bases fit TRBD2. CDR3 length: 16 residues. J was trimmed by 9 bases and V by 5 bases; bases with no gene match: 12. Germline CDR1 is SGHAT and CDR2 is FQNNGV. The CDR3 loop is CASSPGSGRASGEQFL. The CDR3 DNA reads TGTGCCAGCAGCCCGGGTAGCGGGAGGGCCTCGGGTGAGCAGTTCCTC.

About this clonotype itself: Being one base from a much bigger clone, this may be a read error. In DNA form, the CDR3 reads TGCGCCAGCAGCCAAGTCGAAGCCGATCAGGCTTTCTTT. It translates to CASSQVEADQAFF. The chain carries TRBV4-1 and TRBJ1-1; the D is unclear. Trimming stripped 1 base from V and 11 bases from J, with 14 bases between. The germline gives CDR1 MGHRA, CDR2 YSYEKL. This CDR3 contains 13 residues.

In nucleotides, the CDR3 is TGTGCCAGTAGTAGGGGGACAGGGTACGAGCAGTACTTC. Its translation: CASSRGTGYEQYF. This chain uses TRBV19 with TRBJ2-7; 9 bases are a match to TRBD1. Trimming at V came to 4 bases and at J to 4 bases, leaving 2 bases not matched to a gene. Looked up from germline, CDR1 is LNHDA and CDR2 is SQIVND (reference sequence). This CDR3 is built from 13 residues.

In regard to this clonotype: This could be a read error, since a much larger clone is one nucleotide away. No DNA is shown, since the ends of the CDR3 on it are uncertain; the CDR3 is the one TCRdb lists. The rearrangement links TRBV29-1 to TRBJ2-2; TRBD1 is taken as the D call from the table, unchecked against the DNA. The CDR3 comprises 12 residues, both ends counted. Germline V gene sequence: CDR1 SQVTM, CDR2 ANQGSEA. CDR3 amino acids: CSVGWGAGELLF.

As regards this clonotype: The missing conserved phenylalanine or tryptophan at the end of this CDR3 makes a read error likely. The rearrangement joins TRBV10-3 to TRBJ2-2; D is uncertain. The CDR3 is 15 residues long. Between the trimmed V and J ends, which lost 4 bases and 1 base, there was a span of 10 bases. Germline V gene data show CDR1 as ENHRY and CDR2 as SYGVKD. CDR3 in DNA: TGTGCCATCAGTGGTGGGTCAGAGAACACCGGGGAGCTGTTTTAT. As protein: CAISGGSENTGELFY.

In regard to this clonotype: A much bigger clone sits one base away, suggesting this may be a read error. The chain employs TRBV12-3 or TRBV12-4 and TRBJ2-2; D might be TRBD1 or TRBD2, each matching 5 bases. This CDR3 is built from 20 residues. CDR3 sequence (DNA): TGTGTCAGCAGTTCACCCGTTAATGGGGGAGACCGAGGGAACACCGGGGAGCTGTTTTTT. Encoded protein: CVSSSPVNGGDRGNTGELFF.

This clonotype has a count of ten or more. The J gene is TRBJ2-1, the V gene TRBV5-5; TRBD2 matches at 8 bases. This CDR3 region has 12 residues. Per germline, CDR1 SGHKS and CDR2 YYEKEE (reference sequence). V lost 4 bases, J lost 14 bases, and 8 bases stayed unmatched. The CDR3 here is CASSGISGAKFF. In nucleotides, the CDR3 is TGTGCCAGCAGCGGGATTAGCGGGGCCAAGTTCTTC.

About this clonotype itself: An end of the junction does not agree with germline; a read error may underlie this. The chain couples TRBV5-1 to TRBJ2-1, with D tentatively TRBD2 (6 bases). The CDR3 consists of 15 residues. CDR1 is SGHRS and CDR2 is YFSETQ in the germline V gene. CDR3 nucleotide sequence: TGCGCCAGCAGCTCGGGAGCCTTCTCCTACAATGGGCAGTTCTTC. Its translation: CASSSGAFSYNGQFF.

This chain joins TRBV7-2 and TRBJ1-2; 7 bases align to TRBD1. Germline loops: CDR1 SGHTA, CDR2 FQGNSA. Germline trimming cut 2 bases from V and 6 bases from J; bases unmatched to any gene: 6. There are 14 residues in the CDR3. CDR3 bases: TGTGCCAGCAGCTTAACAGGGGATAATGATGGCTACACCTTC. This gives the protein CASSLTGDNDGYTF.

V usage is TRBV11-2 and J usage is TRBJ2-4; D is perhaps TRBD1 or TRBD2 (5 bases each). CDR1 and CDR2 (germline): SGHAT, FQNNGV. V was cut by 0 bases and J by 1 base, with 16 bases left in between. The CDR3 is 18 amino acids. CDR3 DNA sequence: TGTGCCAGCAGCTTAGATCGTGGGGGTCGATCGGCCAAAAACATTCAGTACTTC. Translated: CASSLDRGGRSAKNIQYF.

Concerning this clonotype itself: A read error may explain this, as a much larger clone is one base away. The J gene is TRBJ2-1, the V gene TRBV4-3; D remains ambiguous. The CDR3 is 17 residues long. The germline V gene has CDR1 LGHNA and CDR2 YSLEER. The CDR3 DNA is TGCGCCAGCAGCCAAGGGCTCGGTGACCTTACCTACAATGTGCAGTTCTTC. Translation gives CASSQGLGDLTYNVQFF.

A few counts support this clonotype. The DNA for the CDR3 is TGTGCCAGCAGTTTCATCGGGGAAGGAACTCAGCCCCAGCATTTT. Translated: CASSFIGEGTQPQHF. The genes are TRBV28 and TRBJ1-5; D remains ambiguous. V lost 3 bases and J 6 bases, leaving 15 bases between the germline ends. This CDR3 region has 15 residues. From germline, CDR1 is MDHEN and CDR2 SYDVKM.

The V and J genes are TRBV30 and TRBJ1-4; D is undetermined. Deletions cut 1 base from V and 6 bases from J, with 9 bases between. The CDR3 length is 13 residues. Germline loops: CDR1 GTSNPN, CDR2 SVGIG (reference sequence). The CDR3 loop is CAWSGGPDEKLFF. The CDR3 nucleotides are TGTGCCTGGAGTGGAGGACCCGATGAAAAACTGTTTTTT.